The 3 T cell receptor beta chains listed next were all sequenced from one sample in a study of blood T cell repertoires in COVID-19. TCRdb keeps only in-frame clones here, not all; method: immunoSEQ multiplex PCR. Counted here are fewer than 80,000 clones, roughly 90% occurring once; the ten biggest clones make up about a fifth. Material: peripheral blood. The receptor source for this set is a woman aged 50 to 60 with active or convalescent COVID-19.

The V call is TRBV7-2, the J call TRBJ2-7; 10 bases line up with TRBD2. CDR1 is SGHTA and CDR2 is FQGNSA in the germline V gene. V dropped 3 bases and J dropped 5; count of bases not matched to a gene: 7. CDR3 size: 15 residues. CDR3 nucleotide sequence: TGTGCCAGCAGCTTGGCCAGCGGGAGGGCCCACGAGCAGTACTTC. This codes for CASSLASGRAHEQYF.

This sequence joins TRBV7-3 and TRBJ2-3, with D tentatively TRBD1 (6 bases). There are 16 residues in the CDR3. V was pared by 1 base and J by 4 bases, with 15 bases between. Germline CDR1 is SGHTA and CDR2 is FQGTGA. The CDR3, as DNA: TGTGCCAGCAGCTTAATTGAAGGGGGTGGTTCAGATACGCAGTATTTT. Its protein product is CASSLIEGGGSDTQYF.

The table lists this clone with a count of one. V usage is TRBV5-1 and J usage is TRBJ2-5, with 7 bases aligning to TRBD1. Germline CDR1 SGHRS, CDR2 YFSETQ. With 4 bases clipped from V and 1 base from J, the junction kept 4 bases outside the gene matches. This CDR3 contains 14 residues. This CDR3 reads CASSPGTAQETQYF. The CDR3 region has the DNA TGCGCCAGCAGCCCCGGGACAGCCCAAGAGACCCAGTACTTC.